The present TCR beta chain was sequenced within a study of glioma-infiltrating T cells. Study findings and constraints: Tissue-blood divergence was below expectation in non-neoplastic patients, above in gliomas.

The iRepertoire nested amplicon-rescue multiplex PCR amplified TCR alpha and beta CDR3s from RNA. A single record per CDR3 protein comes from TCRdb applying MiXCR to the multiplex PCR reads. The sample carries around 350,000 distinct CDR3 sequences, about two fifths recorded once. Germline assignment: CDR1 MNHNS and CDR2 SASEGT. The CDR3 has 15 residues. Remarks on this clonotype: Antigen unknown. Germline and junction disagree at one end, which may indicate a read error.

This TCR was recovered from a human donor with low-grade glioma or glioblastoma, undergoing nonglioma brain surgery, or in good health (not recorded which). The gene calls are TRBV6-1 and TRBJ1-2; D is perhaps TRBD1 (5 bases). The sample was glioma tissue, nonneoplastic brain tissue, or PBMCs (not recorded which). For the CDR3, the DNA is TGTGCCATCAGTGAGTCGGCGACAGAGCGGGGTGGCTACACCTTC. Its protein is CAISESATERGGYTF.